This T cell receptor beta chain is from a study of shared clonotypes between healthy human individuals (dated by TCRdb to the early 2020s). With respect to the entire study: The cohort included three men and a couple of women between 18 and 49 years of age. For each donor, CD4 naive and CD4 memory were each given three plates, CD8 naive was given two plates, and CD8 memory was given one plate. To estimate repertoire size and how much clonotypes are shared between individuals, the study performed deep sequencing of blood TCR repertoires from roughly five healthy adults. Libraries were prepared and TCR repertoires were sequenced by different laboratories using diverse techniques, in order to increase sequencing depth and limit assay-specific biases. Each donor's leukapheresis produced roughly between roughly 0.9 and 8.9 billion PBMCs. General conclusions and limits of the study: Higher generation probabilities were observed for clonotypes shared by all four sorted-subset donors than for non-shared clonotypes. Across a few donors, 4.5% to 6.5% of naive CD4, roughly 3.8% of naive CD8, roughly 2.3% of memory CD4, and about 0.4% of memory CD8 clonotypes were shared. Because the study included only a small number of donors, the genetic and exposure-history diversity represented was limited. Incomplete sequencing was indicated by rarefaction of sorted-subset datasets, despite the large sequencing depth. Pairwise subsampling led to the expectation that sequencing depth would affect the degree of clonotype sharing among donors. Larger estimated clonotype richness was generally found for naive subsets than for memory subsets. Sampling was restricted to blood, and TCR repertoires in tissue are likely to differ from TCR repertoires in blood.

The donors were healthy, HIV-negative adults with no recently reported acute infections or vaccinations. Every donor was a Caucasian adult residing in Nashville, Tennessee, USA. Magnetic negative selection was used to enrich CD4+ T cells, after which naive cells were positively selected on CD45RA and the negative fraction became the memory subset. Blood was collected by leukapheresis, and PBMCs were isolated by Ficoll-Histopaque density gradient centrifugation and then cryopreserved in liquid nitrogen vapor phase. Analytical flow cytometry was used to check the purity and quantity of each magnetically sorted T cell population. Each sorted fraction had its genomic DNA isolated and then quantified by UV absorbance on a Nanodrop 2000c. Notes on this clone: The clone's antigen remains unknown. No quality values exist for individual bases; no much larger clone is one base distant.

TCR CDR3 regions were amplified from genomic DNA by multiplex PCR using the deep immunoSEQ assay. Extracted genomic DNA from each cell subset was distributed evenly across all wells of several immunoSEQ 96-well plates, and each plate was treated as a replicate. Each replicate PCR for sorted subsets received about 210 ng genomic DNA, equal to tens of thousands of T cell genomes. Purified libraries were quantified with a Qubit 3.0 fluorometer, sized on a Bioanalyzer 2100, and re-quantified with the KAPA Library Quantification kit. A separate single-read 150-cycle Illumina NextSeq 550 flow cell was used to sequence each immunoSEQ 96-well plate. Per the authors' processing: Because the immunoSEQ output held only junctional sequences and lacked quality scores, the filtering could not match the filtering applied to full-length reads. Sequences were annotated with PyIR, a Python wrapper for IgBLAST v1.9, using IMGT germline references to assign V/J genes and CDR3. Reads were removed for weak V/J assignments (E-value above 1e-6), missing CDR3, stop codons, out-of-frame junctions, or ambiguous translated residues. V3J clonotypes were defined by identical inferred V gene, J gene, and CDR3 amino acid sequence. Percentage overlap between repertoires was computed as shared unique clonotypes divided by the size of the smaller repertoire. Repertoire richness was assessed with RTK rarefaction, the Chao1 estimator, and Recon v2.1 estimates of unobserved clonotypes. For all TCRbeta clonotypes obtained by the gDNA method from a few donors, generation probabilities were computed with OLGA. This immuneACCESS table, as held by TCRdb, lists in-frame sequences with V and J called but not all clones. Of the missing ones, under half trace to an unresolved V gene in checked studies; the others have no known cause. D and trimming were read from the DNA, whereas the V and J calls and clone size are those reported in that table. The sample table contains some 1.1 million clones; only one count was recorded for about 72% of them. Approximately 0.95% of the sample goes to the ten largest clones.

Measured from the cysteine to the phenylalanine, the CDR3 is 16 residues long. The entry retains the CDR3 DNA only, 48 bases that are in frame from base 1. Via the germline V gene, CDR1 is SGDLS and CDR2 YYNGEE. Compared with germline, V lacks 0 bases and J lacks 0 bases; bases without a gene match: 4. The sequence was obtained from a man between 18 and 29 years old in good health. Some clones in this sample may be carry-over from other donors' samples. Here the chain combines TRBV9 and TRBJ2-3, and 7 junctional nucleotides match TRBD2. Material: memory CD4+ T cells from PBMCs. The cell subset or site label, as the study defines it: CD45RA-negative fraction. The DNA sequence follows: TGTGCCAGCAGCGTAGGTATTAGCGGGAGCACAGATACGCAGTATTTT. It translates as CASSVGISGSTDTQYF.